The 26 T cell receptor beta chains presented below share a single source sample, sequenced in a study of CDR3 diversity in severe acne. TCRdb analysed the PCR reads with MiXCR anew, one entry per CDR3 protein. The sample lists about 90,000 distinct CDR3 sequences, about 48% occurring once. The sequencing input was blood. These receptors originate from a male donor in good health, serving as a control.

V and J are TRBV20-1 and TRBJ1-1; a possible D gene is TRBD1 (6 bases). CDR3 length equals 12 residues. Germline V gene data show CDR1 as DFQATT and CDR2 as SNEGSKA (reference sequence). Trimming took off 7 bases at V and 10 bases at J, with 19 bases between the two ends. The CDR3 reads CSGLRDNSVAFF. In nucleotides, the CDR3 is TGCAGTGGCCTCCGGGACAACTCCGTAGCTTTCTTT.

The V call is TRBV25-1, the J call TRBJ2-6; 11 positions agree with TRBD1. V lost 4 bases to trimming and J lost 4 bases; unmatched junction nucleotides: 9. The CDR3 extends over 18 amino acids. Per germline, CDR1 MGHDK and CDR2 SYGVNS. The CDR3 sequence: CASSAYGQGARGANVLTF. CDR3 nucleotide sequence: TGTGCCAGCAGTGCCTACGGACAGGGGGCGCGAGGGGCCAACGTCCTGACTTTC.

In the case of this clonotype: The DNA is omitted, as the CDR3 cannot be located on it reliably, and the CDR3 follows TCRdb's listing. V is TRBV28 and J is TRBJ2-5. The CDR3 has 20 amino acids, counting both end residues. Per germline, CDR1 MDHEN and CDR2 SYDVKM. The CDR3 spells CASSLCGKTVFWQWKETQYF.

In this sample, this clonotype turned up many times. The chain recombines TRBV2 with TRBJ1-2; no reliable D call. V was shortened by 9 bases and J by 5 bases, with 19 bases between the two germline ends. CDR3 length: 14 amino acids. The germline gives CDR1 SNHLY, CDR2 FYNNEI. The CDR3 loop is CASTPGFSRYGYTF. The CDR3 DNA sequence: TGTGCCAGTACCCCGGGGTTTTCTCGGTATGGCTACACCTTC.

This clonotype came up many times. The CDR3 DNA follows: TGCGCCAGCAGCTTGCCGGCGACTGGGGCCCAAACCTACAATGAGCAGTTCTTC. Protein product: CASSLPATGAQTYNEQFF. V is TRBV5-1 and J is TRBJ2-1; D may be TRBD1 (5 bases). Germline-derived CDR1 and CDR2 are SGHRS and YFSETQ. There are 18 residues in the CDR3. V was trimmed by 1 base and J by 2 bases, leaving 19 bases between them.

There are many counts of this clonotype. The chain recombines TRBV5-6 with TRBJ2-5; 9 bases are shared with TRBD1. The CDR3 contains 15 residues. Germline-derived CDR1 and CDR2 are SGHDT and YYEEEE. The junction had 3 bases not matched to a gene; V was cut back by 1 base and J by 2 bases. Written as DNA, the CDR3 is TGTGCCAGCAGCTTGCAAGGGACAGGGCAAGAGACCCAGTACTTC. Translating gives CASSLQGTGQETQYF.

Points on this clonotype: A read error may produce the germline difference seen at one junction end. CDR3 coding DNA: TGTGCCAGCAGTGGAGCTAGCGGGCTTCAAGGGACCCAGTACTTC. Translating gives CASSGASGLQGTQYF. The rearrangement joins TRBV25-1 to TRBJ2-5; 8 positions match TRBD2. This CDR3 comprises 15 residues. Germline V CDR1 and CDR2: MGHDK, SYGVNS.

This clonotype was detected ten times or more. This sequence joins TRBV2 and TRBJ2-7; D is tentatively TRBD1 or TRBD2 (6 bases each). The germline V gene has CDR1 SNHLY and CDR2 FYNNEI. Between the trimmed V and J ends, which lost 2 bases and 2 bases, there was a span of 16 bases. The CDR3 spans 16 residues. This CDR3 reads CASSENGGPFPYEQYF. In DNA, the CDR3 is TGTGCCAGCAGTGAAAATGGGGGGCCCTTTCCCTACGAGCAGTACTTC. Full variable domain (outside the CDR3, taken from reference TRBV2 and TRBJ2-7): EPEVTQTPSHQVTQMGQEVILRCVPISNHLYFYWYRQILGQKVEFLVSFYNNEISEKSEIFDDQFSVERPDGSNFTLKIRSTKLEDSAMYFCASSENGGPFPYEQYFGPGTRLTVT.

This chain connects TRBV5-8 to TRBJ1-1; D ambiguous. Trimming took off 4 bases at V and 10 bases at J, with 11 bases between the two ends. CDR1 and CDR2 (germline): SGHTS, YDEGEE. The CDR3 sequence is 11 residues long. The CDR3 nucleotides are TGTGCCAGCAGCCGACGGGGAGGAGCTTTCTTT. Translation gives CASSRRGGAFF.

The chain couples TRBV7-9 to TRBJ2-5; no reliable D call. CDR3 length: 13 residues. Germline values: CDR1 SEHNR, CDR2 FQNEAQ (reference sequence). V was trimmed by 7 bases and J by 3 bases, leaving 12 bases between them. The CDR3 loop reads CASTPSNEETQYF. CDR3 coding DNA: TGTGCCAGCACGCCCTCAAACGAAGAGACCCAGTACTTC.

The chain recombines TRBV3-1 with TRBJ1-2; D possibly corresponds to TRBD1 (5 bases). The CDR3 totals 14 residues. Trimming took 3 bases from V and 4 from J, leaving 12 bases between them. Germline values: CDR1 LGHDT, CDR2 YNNKEL (reference sequence). CDR3 residues: CASSHHGGSYGYTF. CDR3 in DNA: TGTGCCAGCAGCCACCACGGGGGAAGCTATGGCTACACCTTC.

This chain links TRBV5-1 with TRBJ2-1; 11 nucleotides line up with TRBD1. The CDR3 is 14 residues long. CDR1 is SGHRS and CDR2 is YFSETQ in the germline V gene. The trim removed 5 bases at V and 6 bases at J, leaving 4 bases unmatched. The CDR3 coding sequence is TGCGCCAGCAGTCCCGGGACAGGGGGCAATGAGCAGTTCTTC. Its translation is CASSPGTGGNEQFF.

This clonotype was observed a handful of times. V gene TRBV29-1 combines with J gene TRBJ1-2; 7 bases map to TRBD1. The CDR3 consists of 13 residues. V gave up 7 bases and J gave up 0 bases; unmatched junction bases: 5. Germline CDR1 and CDR2: SQVTM and ANQGSEA. CDR3 loop: CSAGTAANYGYTF. CDR3 sequence (DNA): TGCAGCGCCGGGACAGCAGCTAACTATGGCTACACCTTC.

CDR3 protein: CASRKTGSYNEQFF. The CDR3 DNA reads as TGTGCCAGCAGGAAGACAGGGAGTTACAATGAGCAGTTCTTC. The chain recombines TRBV6-2 or TRBV6-3 with TRBJ2-1, with 7 bases matching TRBD1. V was pared by 6 bases and J by 4 bases, with 6 bases of the junction left unmatched. The CDR3 length is 14 residues. Germline V CDR1 and CDR2: MNHEY, SVGEGT.

The genes are TRBV5-1 and TRBJ2-3; TRBD1 matches 12 bases. Unmatched junction bases numbered 6, after V lost 4 bases and J lost 6 bases. The CDR3 spans 15 residues. CDR1 SGHRS and CDR2 YFSETQ come from the germline V gene. The DNA of the CDR3 is TGCGCCAGCAGCACGGGACAGGGGGCGAGGGATACGCAGTATTTT. It codes for CASSTGQGARDTQYF.

This clonotype was seen repeatedly, ten times or more. V gene TRBV18 combines with J gene TRBJ2-7; 8 bases are a match to TRBD2. This CDR3 is built from 15 residues. Germline V gives CDR1 KGHSH, CDR2 LQKENI. V was clipped by 1 base and J by 2 bases; unmatched bases: 4. The CDR3 loop reads CASSPRTGGPYEQYF. CDR3 DNA: TGTGCCAGCTCACCACGGACGGGAGGGCCCTACGAGCAGTACTTC. The variable domain in full, completed from reference TRBV18 and TRBJ2-7, reads NAGVMQNPRHLVRRRGQEARLRCSPMKGHSHVYWYRQLPEEGLKFMVYLQKENIIDESGMPKERFSAEFPKEGPSILRIQQVVRGDSAAYFCASSPRTGGPYEQYFGPGTRLTVT.

Regarding this clonotype: One end of the junction fails to match germline, which may point to a read error. This chain links TRBV25-1 with TRBJ1-5; no definite D call. The germline gives CDR1 MGHDK, CDR2 SYGVNS. The CDR3 spans 16 residues. CDR3 region: CASSESERGASQPQHF. CDR3 DNA sequence: TGTGCCAGCAGTGAATCTGAGAGAGGCGCAAGTCAGCCTCAGCATTTT.

This clonotype appeared a few times. The J gene is TRBJ1-5, the V gene TRBV9; possible D gene TRBD1, 5 bases. Germline CDR1 SGDLS, CDR2 YYNGEE. V lost 0 bases and J lost 4, with 8 bases in between. The CDR3 covers 14 residues. The CDR3 nucleotides read TGTGCCAGCAGCGTAGCTGCAGGGAATCAGCCCCAGCATTTT. This sequence encodes CASSVAAGNQPQHF.

This chain connects TRBV7-6 to TRBJ1-2; 8 nucleotides line up with TRBD1. Germline loops: CDR1 SGHVS, CDR2 FNYEAQ. CDR3 size: 13 residues. V dropped 5 bases and J dropped 8; count of bases not matched to a gene: 7. CDR3 protein: CASSPDRGRGYTF. The CDR3 DNA is TGTGCCAGCAGCCCCGACAGGGGCAGAGGCTACACCTTC.

Judged by abundance, this clonotype is medium-sized (0.01 to 0.1%). The CDR3 reads CSVNWVQGGNTIYF. In DNA form, the CDR3 reads TGCAGCGTGAATTGGGTACAGGGGGGAAACACCATATATTTT. This chain joins TRBV29-1 and TRBJ1-3, with 7 bases that match TRBD1. The V gene's germline CDR1 is SQVTM and CDR2 ANQGSEA. The length of the CDR3 is 14 residues. Unmatched junction bases numbered 9, after V lost 6 bases and J lost 4 bases.

The chain combines TRBV15 with TRBJ2-7, with 8 bases identical to TRBD1. Germline-derived CDR1 and CDR2 are LNHNV and YYDKDF (reference sequence). With 3 bases clipped from V and 2 bases from J, the junction kept 3 bases outside the gene matches. The CDR3 sequence is 14 residues long. The CDR3 sequence is CATSRGTGPYEQYF. The CDR3 bases are TGTGCCACCAGCAGGGGGACAGGTCCCTACGAGCAGTACTTC.

CDR3 protein: CASSQAGQGFYEQYF. The CDR3 nucleotides are TGCGCCAGCAGCCAGGCGGGACAGGGGTTCTACGAGCAGTACTTC. This rearrangement joins TRBV4-1 to TRBJ2-7; 10 nucleotides line up with TRBD1. The CDR3 loop spans 15 amino acids. CDR1 and CDR2 from the germline V gene are MGHRA and YSYEKL. V gave up 3 bases and J gave up 3 bases; unmatched junction bases: 5.

Comments on this clonotype: The conserved phenylalanine or tryptophan is not found at the CDR3 terminus, so this likely reflects a read error. This chain connects TRBV28 to TRBJ1-5, with 8 bases matching TRBD1. J gave up 6 bases and V 6 bases, and 10 bases lay outside the gene matches. Germline CDR1 MDHEN, CDR2 SYDVKM. The CDR3 has 15 amino acids. In DNA form, the CDR3 reads TGTGCCAGCAGCCAAGGCAGGGGGCTGAGTCAGCCCCAGCATCTT. Translation gives CASSQGRGLSQPQHL.

The rearrangement joins TRBV2 to TRBJ2-7, with TRBD2 matching over 9 bases. The CDR3 contains 14 residues. Germline-derived CDR1 and CDR2 are SNHLY and FYNNEI. The V segment lost 6 bases and the J segment 1 base; nucleotides outside the gene matches: 4. In DNA form, the CDR3 reads TGTGCCAGCAGCAAAGCGGGAGGATCCTACGAGCAGTACTTC. Amino acids: CASSKAGGSYEQYF.

The CDR3 sequence is CASSESHASPLHF. Here the CDR3 DNA reads TGTGCCAGCAGTGAATCTCACGCCTCACCCCTCCACTTT. The genes are TRBV25-1 and TRBJ1-6; D is ambiguous. Germline values: CDR1 MGHDK, CDR2 SYGVNS. V lost 1 base and J 10 bases, leaving 8 bases between the germline ends. The CDR3 has 13 residues.

This chain links TRBV20-1 with TRBJ2-2; 8 bases line up with TRBD2. The CDR3 length is 15 residues. CDR1 is DFQATT and CDR2 is SNEGSKA in the germline V gene (reference sequence). V was clipped by 0 bases and J by 0 bases; unmatched bases: 0. This CDR3 reads CSAREAGANTGELFF. The CDR3 region has the DNA TGCAGTGCTAGAGAAGCGGGAGCGAACACCGGGGAGCTGTTTTTT.